This record concerns one T cell receptor (beta chain) sequence. Its matching antigen is unknown. This entry comes from a study of shared clonotypes between healthy human individuals. Overall study context: Three plates were used per donor for CD4 naive, three for CD4 memory, two for CD8 naive and one for CD8 memory. Whole-study findings and limits: It was observed that roughly 5.1% of naive CD4 clonotypes were shared across a few donors. Researchers sampled blood only, noting tissue repertoires likely differ.

Measured with immunoSEQ multiplex PCR; TCRdb has only the in-frame clones, and not every one. The sample consists of about 2,500,000 clones, more than 80% of them appearing once. The receptor was derived from a man between 18 and 29 years old in good health. Sample: naive CD4+ T cells sorted from blood. Subset in this sample: CD45RA+ positively selected.

In DNA, the CDR3 is TGTGCCAGCAGCCTCACAGGGTACGCAGATACGCAGTATTTT. Translating gives CASSLTGYADTQYF. This chain uses TRBV28 with TRBJ2-3, with D maybe TRBD1 (6 bases). Germline loops: CDR1 MDHEN, CDR2 SYDVKM. The germline V and J ends were trimmed by 6 bases and 4 bases, with 14 bases remaining between them. CDR3 length: 14 residues.